The source of this TCR beta chain is a study of radiotherapy plus CTLA-4 blockade in lung cancer. Overall study context: Among patients, 15% to 20% showed objective responses, and 25% to 35% had disease control.

The data were produced by immunoSEQ multiplex PCR, yet TCRdb's version contains in-frame clones alone and is incomplete. Among 55,000 to 80,000 clones listed, around 73% were seen once. Looked up from germline, CDR1 is ENHRY and CDR2 is SYGVKD. The CDR3 totals 12 residues. With 2 bases removed from V and 6 bases from J, the gap between germline ends came to 6 bases. Ipilimumab-mediated CTLA-4 blockade plus focal radiation was given to patients having chemo-refractory metastatic non-small-cell lung cancer. The material sequenced was peripheral blood, taken from a patient treated with radiotherapy plus ipilimumab. The rearrangement joins TRBV10-3 to TRBJ2-3, with D hard to call. This clonotype was obtained from a human donor with non-small cell lung cancer who had a complete response to radiotherapy plus ipilimumab. CDR3 sequence reads: CAISENKDTQYF. In DNA, the CDR3 is TGTGCCATCAGTGAGAATAAGGATACGCAGTATTTT.